The 16 T cell receptor beta chains given below trace back to one sample, sequenced in a study of Graves' ophthalmopathy and Graves' hyperthyroidism. The authors amplified TCR beta CDR3 regions, and they did so from RNA transcripts for repertoire sequencing. The workflow started with a first-round RT-PCR run with HTBI primers and then moved on to a second-round multiplex PCR. Via MiXCR, TCRdb re-called the multiplex PCR reads, giving one row per CDR3 protein. Among some 410,000 distinct CDR3 sequences listed, over 20% were seen once. Sample: peripheral blood. These TCRs come from a woman between 18 and 29 years old with stable Graves' hyperthyroidism.

This clonotype appeared many times. The chain links TRBV7-2 to TRBJ1-2; TRBD1 matches at 7 bases. CDR3 length equals 14 residues. Per germline, CDR1 SGHTA and CDR2 FQGNSA. Germline trimming cut 3 bases from V and 4 bases from J; bases unmatched to any gene: 5. CDR3 residues: CASSLTGTGYGYTF. The CDR3 bases are TGTGCCAGCAGCTTGACAGGGACCGGCTATGGCTACACCTTC.

V is TRBV28 and J is TRBJ1-2; D is undetermined. V gave up 5 bases and J gave up 4 bases, with 14 bases separating them. The germline V gene encodes CDR1 MDHEN and CDR2 SYDVKM. This CDR3 comprises 14 residues. This CDR3 is CASSIPEGLYGYTF. CDR3 DNA sequence: TGTGCCAGCAGTATACCGGAGGGCCTCTATGGCTACACCTTC.

The chain employs TRBV12-3 or TRBV12-4 and TRBJ2-5, with D possibly being TRBD2 (6 bases). V was shortened by 5 bases and J by 1 base, with 14 bases between the two germline ends. The CDR3 is made up of 15 amino acids. CDR3: CASSPPEGSQETQYF. DNA for the CDR3: TGTGCCAGCAGTCCCCCGGAGGGGTCCCAAGAGACCCAGTACTTC.

V is TRBV12-3 or TRBV12-4 and J is TRBJ2-2; either TRBD1 or TRBD2 may supply D (6 bases each). The CDR3 length is 16 residues. Deletions cut 1 base from V and 3 bases from J, with 12 bases between. As DNA, the CDR3 is TGTGCCAGCAGTTTAGGGGGGGCAGGGTACACCGGGGAGCTGTTTTTT. Its protein product is CASSLGGAGYTGELFF.

The rearrangement links TRBV30 to TRBJ1-1, with a tentative D call TRBD1 (5 bases). Germline V gene data show CDR1 as GTSNPN and CDR2 as SVGIG (reference sequence). With 6 bases removed from V and 8 bases from J, the gap between germline ends came to 13 bases. The CDR3 contains 11 residues. The CDR3 loop reads CACISRDEAFF. CDR3 coding DNA: TGTGCCTGCATCAGCCGGGACGAAGCTTTCTTT.

This clonotype was observed at least ten times. The genes are TRBV12-3 or TRBV12-4 and TRBJ2-5; the D gene is possibly TRBD1 (6 bases). There are 15 residues in the CDR3. With 6 bases removed from V and 2 bases from J, the gap between germline ends came to 16 bases. The CDR3 sequence: CASSPTTGTQETQYF. DNA for the CDR3: TGTGCCAGCAGCCCAACCACCGGGACACAAGAGACCCAGTACTTC.

The sample holds many counts of this clonotype. This chain connects TRBV29-1 to TRBJ2-5; D is undetermined. The CDR3 is 14 amino acids. Trimming took off 5 bases at V and 4 bases at J, with 17 bases between the two ends. In germline, CDR1 is SQVTM, CDR2 ANQGSEA. Here the CDR3 DNA reads TGCAGCGTTCTGGTCGCCCAGGTCGGAGAGACCCAGTACTTC. This codes for CSVLVAQVGETQYF.

This clonotype was detected ten times or more. Here the CDR3 reads CASSSSPGLGVEQYF. The CDR3 DNA reads TGTGCCAGCAGCTCCTCCCCGGGACTAGGAGTCGAGCAGTACTTC. The chain carries TRBV7-2 and TRBJ2-7; TRBD2 matches at 8 bases. The CDR3 loop spans 15 amino acids. Germline loops: CDR1 SGHTA, CDR2 FQGNSA. Trimming removed 4 bases from V and 6 bases from J; junction bases left unmatched: 11.

This clonotype occurred many times. V and J are TRBV2 and TRBJ1-2; TRBD1 agrees at 9 bases. The ends lost 10 bases at V and 8 bases at J; junction bases unmatched: 14. This CDR3 has 14 amino acids. In germline, CDR1 is SNHLY, CDR2 FYNNEI. The CDR3 reads CATQGGTGFGGYTF. DNA for the CDR3: TGTGCCACCCAAGGTGGGACAGGGTTTGGAGGCTACACCTTC.

The sample holds many counts of this clonotype. CDR3 in DNA: TGTGCCAGCAGTCGGACTAGCCCCGGCGAGTACTTC. This gives the protein CASSRTSPGEYF. This chain links TRBV6-2 or TRBV6-3 with TRBJ2-5, with 8 bases lining up with TRBD2. Germline V gene data show CDR1 as MNHEY and CDR2 as SVGEGT. The V and J ends lost 5 bases and 12 bases, in that order; junction bases with no gene match: 8. The CDR3 is 12 residues long.

The sample holds a few counts of this clonotype. The CDR3 DNA is TGTGCCAGCAGTGAAAGGGGCTGGACAGGGGGCTACACCTTC. Protein sequence: CASSERGWTGGYTF. The gene calls are TRBV6-1 and TRBJ1-2, with TRBD1 matching over 8 bases. Germline V gene data show CDR1 as MNHNS and CDR2 as SASEGT. Germline trimming cut 2 bases from V and 8 bases from J; bases unmatched to any gene: 7. CDR3 length: 14 amino acids.

There are many counts of this clonotype. This chain uses TRBV3-1 with TRBJ2-7; no reliable D call. V lost 2 bases to trimming and J lost 0 bases, with 8 bases between them. This CDR3 comprises 14 residues. Germline CDR1 is LGHDT and CDR2 is YNNKEL (reference sequence). In nucleotides, the CDR3 is TGTGCCAGCAGCCAATTGGACCTCTCCTACGAGCAGTACTTC. Translated: CASSQLDLSYEQYF.

V usage is TRBV2 and J usage is TRBJ2-6; TRBD1 is a possible D gene (5 bases). Germline values: CDR1 SNHLY, CDR2 FYNNEI. The ends were cut back, 6 bases at V and 1 base at J, with 10 bases in the middle. The length of the CDR3 is 15 residues. Here the CDR3 reads CASRTDTSGANVLTF. DNA of the CDR3: TGTGCCAGCAGGACAGACACGTCTGGGGCCAACGTCCTGACTTTC.

This clonotype has a count of ten or more. This rearrangement joins TRBV7-3 to TRBJ2-1; D is perhaps TRBD2 (5 bases). Germline lookup yields CDR1 SGHTA and CDR2 FQGTGA. The V gene lost 0 bases and the J gene lost 8 bases, with 14 bases spanning the gap. The CDR3 is 15 amino acids. The CDR3 bases are TGTGCCAGCAGCTTAACGGGAGTTGGGTACCATGAGCAGTTCTTC. The encoded protein is CASSLTGVGYHEQFF.

This clonotype was counted at least ten times. The genes are TRBV12-3 or TRBV12-4 and TRBJ1-3, with D unclear. V shed 7 bases and J shed 0 bases, with 7 bases lying between them. The CDR3 length is 13 residues. CDR3 sequence: CASNLNSGNTIYF. For the CDR3, the DNA is TGTGCCAGCAATCTAAACTCTGGAAACACCATATATTTT.

This chain uses TRBV28 with TRBJ2-7; D is uncertain. This CDR3 comprises 13 residues. V lost 10 bases and J 2 bases, leaving 15 bases between the germline ends. The V gene's germline CDR1 is MDHEN and CDR2 SYDVKM. The CDR3: CATRGEPTYEQYF. The CDR3 nucleotides are TGTGCCACCAGAGGAGAACCGACCTACGAGCAGTACTTC.